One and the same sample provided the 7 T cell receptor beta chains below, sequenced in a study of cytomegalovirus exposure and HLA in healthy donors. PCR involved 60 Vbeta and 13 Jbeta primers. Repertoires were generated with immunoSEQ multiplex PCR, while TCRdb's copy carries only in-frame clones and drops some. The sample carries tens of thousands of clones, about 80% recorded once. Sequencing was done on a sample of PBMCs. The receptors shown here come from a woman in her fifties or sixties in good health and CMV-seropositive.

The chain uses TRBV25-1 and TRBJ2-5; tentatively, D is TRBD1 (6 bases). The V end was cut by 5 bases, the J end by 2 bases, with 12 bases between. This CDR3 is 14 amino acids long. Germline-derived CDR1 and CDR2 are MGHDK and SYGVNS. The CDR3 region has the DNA TGTGCCAGCAGTACACAGGGACATCAAGAGACCCAGTACTTC. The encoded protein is CASSTQGHQETQYF.

The CDR3 DNA reads TGTGCCAGCAGCCCCGGGACAGGGAATAAGCAGTTCTTC. It specifies CASSPGTGNKQFF. V is TRBV11-1 and J is TRBJ2-1; 9 bases map to TRBD1. The CDR3 spans 13 residues. The J segment lost 11 bases and the V segment lost 5 bases, leaving 7 bases of the junction unmatched. The V gene's germline CDR1 is SGHAT and CDR2 FQDESV (reference sequence).

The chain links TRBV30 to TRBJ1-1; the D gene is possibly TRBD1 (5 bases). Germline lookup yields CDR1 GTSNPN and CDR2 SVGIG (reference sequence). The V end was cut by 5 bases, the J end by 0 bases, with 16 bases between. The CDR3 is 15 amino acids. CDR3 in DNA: TGTGCCTGGGGCGGGACGGACCGCATGAACACTGAAGCTTTCTTT. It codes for CAWGGTDRMNTEAFF. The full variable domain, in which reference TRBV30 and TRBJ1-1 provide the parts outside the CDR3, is SQTIHQWPATLVQPVGSPLSLECTVEGTSNPNLYWYRQAAGRGLQLLFYSVGIGQISSEVPQNLSASRPQDRQFILSSKKLLLSDSGFYLCAWGGTDRMNTEAFFGQGTRLTVV.

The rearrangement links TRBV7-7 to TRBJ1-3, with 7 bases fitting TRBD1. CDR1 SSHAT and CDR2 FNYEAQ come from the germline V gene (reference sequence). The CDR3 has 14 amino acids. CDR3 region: CTVGGPLYGNTIYF. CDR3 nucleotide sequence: TGTACCGTAGGGGGCCCTCTGTACGGAAACACCATATATTTT. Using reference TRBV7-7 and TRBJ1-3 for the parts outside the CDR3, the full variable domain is GAGVSQSPRYKVTKRGQDVTLRCDPISSHATLYWYQQALGQGPEFLTYFNYEAQPDKSGLPSDRFSAERPEGSISTLTIQRTEQRDSAMYRCTVGGPLYGNTIYFGEGSWLTVV.

This CDR3 is CASSAPTGKLETQYF. In DNA form, the CDR3 reads TGTGCCAGCAGCGCCCCGACAGGGAAACTAGAGACCCAGTACTTC. The rearrangement links TRBV21-1 to TRBJ2-5; TRBD1, the table's D call, was not compared with the DNA. TRBV21-1 is a pseudogene. This CDR3 is built from 15 residues.

The CDR3 loop reads CASSRQGAVDSPLHF. Here the CDR3 DNA reads TGTGCCAGCAGCCGACAGGGGGCTGTGGATTCACCCCTCCACTTT. The V call is TRBV7-9, the J call TRBJ1-6; 10 bases match TRBD1. The V gene end was trimmed by 5 bases and the J gene end by 8 bases; junction bases not matched to a gene: 6. Germline V gene sequence: CDR1 SEHNR, CDR2 FQNEAQ (reference sequence). The CDR3 loop spans 15 amino acids.

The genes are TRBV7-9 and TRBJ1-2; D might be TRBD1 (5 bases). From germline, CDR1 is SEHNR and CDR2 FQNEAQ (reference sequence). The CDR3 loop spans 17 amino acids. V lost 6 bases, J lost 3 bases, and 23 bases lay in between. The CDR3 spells CASRNRDLEWGDYGYTF. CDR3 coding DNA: TGTGCCAGCAGGAACCGGGACCTTGAATGGGGGGACTATGGCTACACCTTC. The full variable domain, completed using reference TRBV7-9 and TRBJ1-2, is DTGVSQNPRHKITKRGQNVTFRCDPISEHNRLYWYRQTLGQGPEFLTYFQNEAQLEKSRLLSDRFSAERPKGSFSTLEIQRTEQGDSAMYLCASRNRDLEWGDYGYTFGSGTRLTVV.